The 17 T cell receptor beta chains reported below all come from one sample, sequenced in a study of blood T cell repertoires in COVID-19. Produced via immunoSEQ multiplex PCR; TCRdb's table is partial and in-frame only. The repertoire has around 250,000 clones, 80% to 90% of them found once; the top ten carry about 14%. Sequenced material: PBMCs or T cells enriched from blood (not recorded which). The receptors were sampled from a man in his late teens or twenties who had recovered from COVID-19.

The CDR3, as DNA: TGTGCCAGCAGTTTATCGGACAGGTACGAGCAGTACTTC. Its protein is CASSLSDRYEQYF. The chain recombines TRBV27 with TRBJ2-7, with 7 bases fitting TRBD1. Looked up from germline, CDR1 is MNHEY and CDR2 is SMNVEV (reference sequence). CDR3 size: 13 residues. V lost 0 bases and J lost 4; bases outside the gene matches: 0.

V usage is TRBV10-2 and J usage is TRBJ1-3; D is unresolved. The CDR3 spans 16 residues. Trimming took 0 bases from V and 3 from J, leaving 12 bases between them. CDR1 and CDR2 (germline): WSHSY, SAAADI. The CDR3 loop reads CASSESDRVNGNTIYF. Written as DNA, the CDR3 is TGCGCCAGCAGTGAGTCAGATCGGGTTAATGGAAACACCATATATTTT.

V gene TRBV7-6 combines with J gene TRBJ1-4; D might be TRBD1 (6 bases). The length of the CDR3 is 13 residues. Germline loops: CDR1 SGHVS, CDR2 FNYEAQ. V lost 6 bases and J lost 8, with 13 bases in between. The CDR3 coding sequence is TGTGCCAGCAGACCTCAGACAGGCGAAAAACTGTTTTTT. This gives the protein CASRPQTGEKLFF.

V and J are TRBV9 and TRBJ2-7, with a possible D match to TRBD2 (5 bases). The CDR3 is 15 residues long. Trimming took off 4 bases at V and 5 bases at J, with 19 bases between the two ends. The germline V gene has CDR1 SGDLS and CDR2 YYNGEE. The CDR3 loop is CASSQSGLPMDEQYF. The CDR3 DNA follows: TGTGCCAGCAGCCAGTCGGGGTTGCCCATGGACGAGCAGTACTTC. Supplemented by reference TRBV9 and TRBJ2-7, the full variable domain reads DSGVTQTPKHLITATGQRVTLRCSPRSGDLSVYWYQQSLDQGLQFLIQYYNGEERAKGNILERFSAQQFPDLHSELNLSSLELGDSALYFCASSQSGLPMDEQYFGPGTRLTVT.

The V and J genes are TRBV28 and TRBJ1-2, with D uncertain. The CDR3 is 13 residues long. Per the germline V gene, CDR1 is MDHEN and CDR2 is SYDVKM. Between the trimmed V and J ends, which lost 8 bases and 5 bases, there was a span of 15 bases. CDR3 DNA sequence: TGTGCCAGCGGTAAAACAGCATCGTATGGCTACACCTTC. It encodes CASGKTASYGYTF.

This chain joins TRBV5-4 and TRBJ2-3; D is perhaps TRBD2 (6 bases). The CDR3 is made up of 16 amino acids. V gave up 0 bases and J gave up 6 bases, with 17 bases separating them. The germline V gene encodes CDR1 SGHNT and CDR2 YYREEE (reference sequence). The CDR3 loop is CASSLAGGTVGDTQYF. Here the CDR3 DNA reads TGTGCCAGCAGCTTGGCCGGGGGTACAGTGGGCGATACGCAGTATTTT.

The genes are TRBV12-3 or TRBV12-4 and TRBJ1-1; 9 bases are shared with TRBD1. The V gene end was trimmed by 4 bases and the J gene end by 7 bases; junction bases not matched to a gene: 4. The CDR3 runs 13 residues. The CDR3 sequence is CASSSTGGVEAFF. For the CDR3, the DNA is TGTGCCAGCAGTTCAACAGGGGGCGTTGAAGCTTTCTTT.

This sequence joins TRBV7-9 and TRBJ2-7, with 8 bases fitting TRBD1. V gave up 0 bases and J gave up 0 bases; unmatched junction bases: 7. Germline V lookup: CDR1 SEHNR, CDR2 FQNEAQ (reference sequence). This CDR3 has 17 residues. CDR3 sequence reads: CASSLAQTGAHSYEQYF. CDR3 nucleotides: TGTGCCAGCAGCTTAGCCCAGACAGGGGCCCACTCCTACGAGCAGTACTTC.

V and J are TRBV20-1 and TRBJ1-4, with 7 bases identical to TRBD1. This CDR3 has 14 amino acids. V shed 3 bases, J shed 4 bases, and the junction held 5 bases outside the gene matches. Per the germline V gene, CDR1 is DFQATT and CDR2 is SNEGSKA (reference sequence). CDR3 DNA sequence: TGCAGTGCTAGTCCGGGACAGCTTAATGAAAAACTGTTTTTT. Translating it yields CSASPGQLNEKLFF.

The chain uses TRBV24-1 and TRBJ2-1; 7 bases match TRBD2. The germline gives CDR1 KGHDR, CDR2 SFDVKD. V gave up 6 bases and J gave up 0 bases; unmatched junction bases: 10. This CDR3 has 17 amino acids. Written as DNA, the CDR3 is TGTGCCACCAGTCTCACAACTAGCGCCAGCTCCTACAATGAGCAGTTCTTC. It translates to CATSLTTSASSYNEQFF.

The chain employs TRBV6-5 and TRBJ2-1; 8 bases are a match to TRBD2. Germline V gene data show CDR1 as MNHEY and CDR2 as SVGAGI. V was clipped by 8 bases and J by 0 bases; unmatched bases: 3. This CDR3 contains 14 residues. The CDR3 DNA follows: TGTGCCAGCCCCGGGGGGGTCTCCTACAATGAGCAGTTCTTC. Translating gives CASPGGVSYNEQFF.

The chain uses TRBV5-1 and TRBJ2-1; 11 nucleotides line up with TRBD1. The CDR3 spans 16 residues. With V trimmed by 4 bases and J by 4 bases, 7 bases remained unmatched. Per the germline V gene, CDR1 is SGHRS and CDR2 is YFSETQ. CDR3 DNA sequence: TGCGCCAGCAGCCTAGCCGGGACAGGGGGTTACAATGAGCAGTTCTTC. Translated, it gives CASSLAGTGGYNEQFF.

V gene TRBV19 combines with J gene TRBJ2-3; 8 nucleotides agree with TRBD2. Germline loops: CDR1 LNHDA, CDR2 SQIVND (reference sequence). Trimming at V came to 0 bases and at J to 8 bases, leaving 7 bases not matched to a gene. This CDR3 region has 15 residues. CDR3 in DNA: TGTGCCAGTAGTATAGATGGCGGGGGGTTTGGTACGCAGTATTTT. It yields the protein CASSIDGGGFGTQYF.

The chain carries TRBV5-1 and TRBJ2-3; 13 bases align to TRBD2. Looked up from germline, CDR1 is SGHRS and CDR2 is YFSETQ. V was pared by 0 bases and J by 6 bases, with 4 bases of the junction left unmatched. The CDR3 covers 16 residues. CDR3 coding DNA: TGCGCCAGCAGCTTGGATACTAGCGGGGGGGCCGATACGCAGTATTTT. It is translated as CASSLDTSGGADTQYF.

The chain recombines TRBV6-5 with TRBJ2-7; D possibly corresponds to TRBD1 (5 bases). Germline CDR1 MNHEY, CDR2 SVGAGI. V was pared by 3 bases and J by 5 bases, with 11 bases between. The CDR3 runs 13 residues. The CDR3 region is CASSYQDSHEQYF. Written as DNA, the CDR3 is TGTGCCAGCAGTTATCAAGACAGCCACGAGCAGTACTTC.

In its sample, this clone was seen a few times. This chain joins TRBV5-6 and TRBJ2-7; 7 bases match TRBD2. Trimming cost V 4 bases and J 3 bases; bases outside gene matches: 7. Per germline, CDR1 SGHDT and CDR2 YYEEEE. The CDR3 sequence is 14 residues long. The CDR3 DNA reads as TGTGCCAGCAGCCGTGGGACTACTGGCTACGAGCAGTACTTC. The encoded protein is CASSRGTTGYEQYF.

The chain couples TRBV21-1 to TRBJ2-1; the table assigns TRBD1, which was not confirmed against the DNA. TRBV21-1 corresponds to a pseudogene. This CDR3 has 14 amino acids. This CDR3 is CASSKEGLGNEQFF. CDR3 nucleotides: TGTGCCAGCAGCAAAGAGGGGCTGGGCAATGAGCAGTTCTTC.